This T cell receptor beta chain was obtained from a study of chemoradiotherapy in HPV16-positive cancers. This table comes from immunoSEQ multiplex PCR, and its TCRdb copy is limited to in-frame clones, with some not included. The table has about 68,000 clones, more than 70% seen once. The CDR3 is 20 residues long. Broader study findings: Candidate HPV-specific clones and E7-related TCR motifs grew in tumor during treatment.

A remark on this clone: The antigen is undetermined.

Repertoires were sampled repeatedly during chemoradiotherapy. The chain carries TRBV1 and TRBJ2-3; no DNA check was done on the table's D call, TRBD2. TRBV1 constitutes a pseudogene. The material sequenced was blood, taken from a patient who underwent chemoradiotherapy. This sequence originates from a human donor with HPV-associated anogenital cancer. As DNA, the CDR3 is TGCACCAGCAGACACACGAAGGGGGGGCCTAGCGGAACCTTGACAGATACGCAGTATTTT. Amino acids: CTSRHTKGGPSGTLTDTQYF.